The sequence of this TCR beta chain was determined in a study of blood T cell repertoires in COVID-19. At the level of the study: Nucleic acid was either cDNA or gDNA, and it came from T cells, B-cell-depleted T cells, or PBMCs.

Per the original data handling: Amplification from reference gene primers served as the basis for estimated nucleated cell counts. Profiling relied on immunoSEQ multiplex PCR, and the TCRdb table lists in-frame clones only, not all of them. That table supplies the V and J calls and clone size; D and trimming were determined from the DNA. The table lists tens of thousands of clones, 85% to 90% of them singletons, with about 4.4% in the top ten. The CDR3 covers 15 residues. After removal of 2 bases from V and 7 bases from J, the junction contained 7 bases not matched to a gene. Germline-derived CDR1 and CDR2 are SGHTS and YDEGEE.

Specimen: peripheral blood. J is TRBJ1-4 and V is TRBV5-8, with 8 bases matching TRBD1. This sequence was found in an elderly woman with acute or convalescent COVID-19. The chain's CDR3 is CASSFGGTGSEKLFF. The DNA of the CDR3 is TGTGCCAGCAGCTTCGGCGGGACAGGTAGTGAAAAACTGTTTTTT.